This TCR beta chain came from a study of T cells in Graves' hyperthyroidism and ophthalmopathy. Study-level results: Through a model of 13 V-J features, ophthalmopathy was separated from stable hyperthyroidism.

This clonotype has at least ten counts. What it recognizes is unknown. The CDR3 totals 14 residues. The junction had 5 bases not matched to a gene; V was cut back by 7 bases and J by 4 bases. From under 12 ml of fresh peripheral blood, PBMCs were isolated. The source material, RNA transcripts, was used to amplify TCR beta CDR3 regions. Initially, a first-round RT-PCR of the TCR CDR3 employed the HTBI primer set. TCRdb itself ran the multiplex PCR reads through MiXCR, one entry per CDR3 protein. Among fewer than 500,000 distinct CDR3 sequences listed, more than 12% were seen once. The source material was blood. The genes are TRBV12-3 or TRBV12-4 and TRBJ2-2, with 8 nucleotides matching TRBD1. This clonotype was obtained from a woman in her twenties or thirties with Graves' ophthalmopathy. The DNA of the CDR3 is TGTGCCAGCATCACGGACAGGGTCACCGGGGAGCTGTTTTTT. Translation gives CASITDRVTGELFF.